This T cell receptor beta chain was obtained from a study of blood T cell repertoires in COVID-19. The germline gives CDR1 LGHNT, CDR2 FRNRAP. The CDR3 has 16 amino acids. V lost 1 base to trimming and J lost 3 bases; unmatched junction nucleotides: 7. Measured with immunoSEQ multiplex PCR; TCRdb has only the in-frame clones, and not every one. The sample lists 88,000 or so clones, about 86% occurring once. Input material: peripheral blood. The sequence derives from a man between 60 and 75 years old with acute or convalescent COVID-19. The chain employs TRBV12-5 and TRBJ1-2; 8 bases agree with TRBD1. CDR3 sequence (DNA): TGTGCTAGTGGTTTGGCCCCGGGGACAGGCCACTATGGCTACACCTTC. It specifies CASGLAPGTGHYGYTF.